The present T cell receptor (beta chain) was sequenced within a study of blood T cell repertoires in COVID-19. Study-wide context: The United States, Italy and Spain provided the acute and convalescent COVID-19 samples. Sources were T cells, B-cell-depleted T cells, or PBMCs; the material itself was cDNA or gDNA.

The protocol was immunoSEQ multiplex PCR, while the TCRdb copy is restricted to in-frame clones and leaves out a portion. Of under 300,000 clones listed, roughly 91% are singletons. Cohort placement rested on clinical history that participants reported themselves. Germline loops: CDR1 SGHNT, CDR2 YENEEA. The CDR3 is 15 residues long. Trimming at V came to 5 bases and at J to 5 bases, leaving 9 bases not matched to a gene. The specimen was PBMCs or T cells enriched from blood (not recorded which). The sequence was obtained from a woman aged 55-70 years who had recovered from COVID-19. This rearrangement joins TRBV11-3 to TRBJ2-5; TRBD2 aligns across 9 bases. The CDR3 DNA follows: TGTGCCAGCAGCAGAAGGGGACTAGCTGGGGAGACCCAGTACTTC. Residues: CASSRRGLAGETQYF.